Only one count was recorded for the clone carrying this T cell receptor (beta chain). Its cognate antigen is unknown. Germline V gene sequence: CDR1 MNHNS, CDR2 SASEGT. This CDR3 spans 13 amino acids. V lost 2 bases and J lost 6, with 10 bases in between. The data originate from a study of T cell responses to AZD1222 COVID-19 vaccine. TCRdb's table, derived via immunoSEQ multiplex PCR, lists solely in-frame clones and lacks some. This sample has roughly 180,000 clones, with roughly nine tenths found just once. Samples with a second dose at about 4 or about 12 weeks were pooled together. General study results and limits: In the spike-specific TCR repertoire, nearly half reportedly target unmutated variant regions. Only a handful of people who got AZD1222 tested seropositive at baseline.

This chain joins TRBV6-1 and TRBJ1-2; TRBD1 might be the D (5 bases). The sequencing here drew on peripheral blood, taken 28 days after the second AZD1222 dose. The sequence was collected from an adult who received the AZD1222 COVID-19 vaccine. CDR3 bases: TGTGCCAGCAGTGAACAAGGGGTGGATGGCTACACCTTC. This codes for CASSEQGVDGYTF.